This is a list of T cell receptor beta chains from one sample in a study of blood T cell repertoires in COVID-19. Only in-frame clones appear in the TCRdb table, and some are missing; sequencing was by immunoSEQ multiplex PCR. The table shows about 210,000 clones, with roughly 94% occurring only once. The source material was peripheral blood. These receptors were collected from a man younger than 45 with acute or convalescent COVID-19. Both conserved end residues are part of each CDR3. The D gene is left open where the match is weak.

TRBD1 TRBJ2-1 TRBV12-5 CASGLGQGFRLFEQFF
. TRBJ1-5 TRBV12-3/TRBV12-4 CASSWGVDQPQHF
. TRBJ2-3 TRBV21-1 CASTQLPGGRTDTQYF
TRBD1 TRBJ2-2 TRBV30 CAWSNPRDRNTGELFF
. TRBJ2-7 TRBV19 CASSPATEGSYEQYF
TRBD1 TRBJ1-2 TRBV19 CASSIDRDRGNYGYTF
TRBD2 TRBJ2-5 TRBV27 CASSLSGTSKKTQYF
TRBD1 TRBJ2-7 TRBV28 CASSLDRGWYEQYF
. TRBJ2-7 TRBV6-5 CASSRTGYEQYF
TRBD1 TRBJ2-1 TRBV11-3 CASSLSTGVGEQFF
. TRBJ2-7 TRBV6-1 CASSEARIRDSGYEQYF
TRBD1 TRBJ1-1 TRBV27 CASSLLPPGGPEAFF
. TRBJ2-3 TRBV28 CASSPGTHTDTQYF
. TRBJ1-5 TRBV28 CASRLWQGNQPQHF
. TRBJ1-2 TRBV7-9 CASSLGTSIDYGYTF
. TRBJ2-7 TRBV3-1/TRBV3-2 CASSPRLDHEQYF
. TRBJ1-1 TRBV10-3 CAISEGGRVGDTEAFF